Below, 32 T cell receptor beta chains from the same sample are listed, as sequenced in a study of OX40 agonist ivuxolimab in advanced cancers. The method was immunoSEQ multiplex PCR; TCRdb's version includes in-frame clones alone and lacks a portion of them. Counted here are 60,000 or so clones, roughly 82% occurring once; the ten biggest clones make up about 2.6%. This specimen was CD4+ or CD8+ T cells sorted from blood, taken in a trial of the OX40 agonist ivuxolimab. Receptors were obtained from an adult with an advanced solid tumor such as melanoma, head and neck, liver or kidney cancer.

V usage is TRBV5-4 and J usage is TRBJ2-7; 14 bases match TRBD2. The trim removed 4 bases at V and 0 bases at J, leaving 9 bases unmatched. This CDR3 is 18 amino acids long. Germline V gene sequence: CDR1 SGHNT, CDR2 YYREEE (reference sequence). The CDR3 DNA reads TGTGCCAGCAGCCCTGGACTAGCGGGGGGCTGGAGCTCCTACGAGCAGTACTTC. It is translated as CASSPGLAGGWSSYEQYF.

CDR3 amino acids: CASSLGRGQETQYF. The CDR3, as DNA: TGTGCCAGCAGCTTGGGTAGGGGTCAAGAGACCCAGTACTTC. The chain is built from TRBV7-2 and TRBJ2-5, with D maybe TRBD1 (5 bases). V lost 3 bases and J lost 2, with 10 bases in between. Germline CDR1 SGHTA, CDR2 FQGNSA. The CDR3 consists of 14 residues.

In this sample, this clone turned up once. The genes are TRBV5-1 and TRBJ1-1, with TRBD1 matching 10 bases. CDR1 and CDR2 from the germline V gene are SGHRS and YFSETQ. Losses at the gene ends were 3 bases for V and 7 bases for J; bases not matched to a gene: 3. This CDR3 region has 13 residues. CDR3 region: CASSSGTGVEAFF. The DNA for the CDR3 is TGCGCCAGCAGCTCAGGGACAGGGGTTGAAGCTTTCTTT.

As to this clone: The sample carries other DNA sequences with the same CDR3. The rearrangement links TRBV29-1 to TRBJ2-3, with 9 bases that match TRBD2. This CDR3 contains 14 residues. V lost 2 bases to trimming and J lost 10 bases; unmatched junction nucleotides: 10. Per the germline V gene, CDR1 is SQVTM and CDR2 is ANQGSEA. CDR3 DNA: TGCAGCGTTGAATTCGCGGCGGGGGGGACTGCGCAGTATTTT. This gives the protein CSVEFAAGGTAQYF.

The chain joins TRBV6-5 to TRBJ2-6; D gene unclear. The ends were cut back, 2 bases at V and 3 bases at J, with 8 bases in the middle. The CDR3 sequence is 15 residues long. Germline loops: CDR1 MNHEY, CDR2 SVGAGI. As DNA, the CDR3 is TGTGCCAGCAGTTACGGTGTGGGTGGGGCCAACGTCCTGACTTTC. It translates to CASSYGVGGANVLTF.

The chain carries TRBV4-2 and TRBJ1-3; D is possibly TRBD1 (5 bases). V shed 3 bases and J shed 4 bases, with 19 bases lying between them. The CDR3 contains 17 residues. CDR1 and CDR2 from the germline V gene are LGHNA and YNFKEQ. The CDR3 region has the DNA TGTGCCAGCAGCCATGGTGACAGAGGAACTAGGGGAAACACCATATATTTT. Amino acid sequence: CASSHGDRGTRGNTIYF.

V and J are TRBV29-1 and TRBJ1-2, with D possibly TRBD1 on 5 matching bases. This CDR3 is 14 amino acids long. The V end was cut by 0 bases, the J end by 8 bases, with 16 bases between. CDR1 is SQVTM, CDR2 ANQGSEA, per germline. The CDR3 protein is CSVEDRRRGGGYTF. The CDR3 DNA sequence: TGCAGCGTTGAAGATCGGCGCCGGGGCGGGGGCTACACCTTC.

This chain connects TRBV14 to TRBJ1-2; D is possibly TRBD1 (6 bases). V lost 2 bases, J lost 6 bases, and 16 bases lay in between. This CDR3 contains 15 residues. Germline V lookup: CDR1 SGHDN, CDR2 FVKESK. The CDR3 bases are TGTGCCAGCAGCCAATTGATTACAGGGAGAGATGGCTACACCTTC. Translated: CASSQLITGRDGYTF.

This chain joins TRBV5-1 and TRBJ2-7; TRBD1 matches at 7 bases. The V and J ends lost 4 bases and 2 bases, in that order; junction bases with no gene match: 15. Germline-derived CDR1 and CDR2 are SGHRS and YFSETQ. The CDR3 has 17 residues. CDR3 protein: CASSQASNRGIPYEQYF. In DNA, the CDR3 is TGCGCCAGCAGCCAGGCCTCGAACAGGGGAATCCCCTACGAGCAGTACTTC. Based on the CDR3 plus reference TRBV5-1 and TRBJ2-7, the full variable domain is KAGVTQTPRYLIKTRGQQVTLSCSPISGHRSVSWYQQTPGQGLQFLFEYFSETQRNKGNFPGRFSGRQFSNSRSEMNVSTLELGDSALYLCASSQASNRGIPYEQYFGPGTRLTVT.

The J gene is TRBJ1-1, the V gene TRBV28; D might be TRBD1 (6 bases). CDR3 size: 14 residues. V lost 4 bases and J lost 5, with 14 bases in between. Germline CDR1 MDHEN, CDR2 SYDVKM. In DNA, the CDR3 is TGTGCCAGCAGTTCACCGGGGGGGCGGACTGAAGCTTTCTTT. This codes for CASSSPGGRTEAFF.

This clone was observed a handful of times. The CDR3 nucleotides read TGTGCCAGCAGCACAGGGGCCACCGGGGAGCTGTTTTTT. Its protein is CASSTGATGELFF. The chain has TRBV28 and TRBJ2-2; 7 bases line up with TRBD1. Germline V gene data show CDR1 as MDHEN and CDR2 as SYDVKM. The CDR3 extends over 13 amino acids. Trimming at V came to 6 bases and at J to 4 bases, leaving 2 bases not matched to a gene.

The CDR3, as DNA: TGTGCCAGCACCGGAATGGTTAGGACGCCAAGCACAGATACGCAGTATTTT. Translating it yields CASTGMVRTPSTDTQYF. This rearrangement joins TRBV2 to TRBJ2-3; D is undetermined. CDR3 length: 17 residues. Germline-derived CDR1 and CDR2 are SNHLY and FYNNEI. Trimming pared 7 bases from V and 0 bases from J, leaving 20 bases between. The complete variable domain, with remaining parts taken from reference TRBV2 and TRBJ2-3, reads EPEVTQTPSHQVTQMGQEVILRCVPISNHLYFYWYRQILGQKVEFLVSFYNNEISEKSEIFDDQFSVERPDGSNFTLKIRSTKLEDSAMYFCASTGMVRTPSTDTQYFGPGTRLTVL.

V is TRBV10-3 and J is TRBJ2-2; 7 bases line up with TRBD1. Germline CDR1 is ENHRY and CDR2 is SYGVKD. This CDR3 has 14 amino acids. V lost 11 bases and J lost 1; bases outside the gene matches: 7. The chain's CDR3 is CAATGTENTGELFF. In nucleotides, the CDR3 is TGTGCCGCAACCGGGACAGAGAACACCGGGGAGCTGTTTTTT.

This clone was picked up one time. V and J are TRBV7-9 and TRBJ2-3; 8 bases agree with TRBD2. After removal of 5 bases from V and 2 bases from J, the junction contained 9 bases not matched to a gene. CDR1 and CDR2 from the germline V gene are SEHNR and FQNEAQ (reference sequence). The CDR3 spans 16 residues. This CDR3 reads CASSLGLAENTDTQYF. CDR3 DNA sequence: TGTGCCAGCAGCCTCGGACTAGCCGAGAACACAGATACGCAGTATTTT.

About this clone itself: One end of the junction fails to match germline, which may point to a read error. CDR3 sequence: CSAPRVGLHF. As DNA, the CDR3 is TGCAGTGCCCCCAGGGTAGGGTTGCACTTC. V gene TRBV20-1 combines with J gene TRBJ2-7; possibly TRBD1 for D (5 bases). This CDR3 region has 10 residues. CDR1 is DFQATT, CDR2 SNEGSKA, per germline (reference sequence).

This chain joins TRBV30 and TRBJ1-3; 10 nucleotides agree with TRBD1. Germline loops: CDR1 GTSNPN, CDR2 SVGIG (reference sequence). V shed 3 bases and J 3 bases; nucleotides not matched to a gene: 2. The CDR3 is made up of 14 amino acids. The CDR3 is CAWSGQGGGNTIYF. CDR3 DNA: TGTGCCTGGAGCGGACAGGGGGGTGGAAACACCATATATTTT.

This clone was seen a handful of times. This chain links TRBV27 with TRBJ1-1; a possible D gene is TRBD1 (6 bases). The CDR3 sequence is 14 residues long. Deletions cut 5 bases from V and 3 bases from J, with 13 bases between. Looked up from germline, CDR1 is MNHEY and CDR2 is SMNVEV (reference sequence). CDR3 sequence: CASSTTQGHTEAFF. The CDR3 DNA is TGTGCCAGCAGTACCACCCAGGGGCACACTGAAGCTTTCTTT.

The chain links TRBV28 to TRBJ2-3; possibly TRBD2 for D (6 bases). Trimming left V 8 bases short and J 11 bases short, with 29 bases between. The V gene's germline CDR1 is MDHEN and CDR2 SYDVKM. The CDR3 is made up of 16 amino acids. CDR3: CASLALIAARMHGQYF. The CDR3 DNA sequence: TGTGCCAGCTTGGCTTTAATAGCGGCTCGTATGCATGGGCAGTATTTT.

The genes are TRBV30 and TRBJ2-2, with D possibly matching TRBD1 (5 bases). This CDR3 comprises 13 residues. The germline CDR1 and CDR2 sequences are GTSNPN and SVGIG (reference sequence). V shed 0 bases and J shed 6 bases, with 8 bases lying between them. The CDR3 loop reads CAWSVQGAGELFF. The CDR3 DNA is TGTGCCTGGAGTGTACAAGGGGCCGGGGAGCTGTTTTTT.

The chain combines TRBV5-1 with TRBJ2-3; D possibly corresponds to TRBD2 (6 bases). Germline V gene sequence: CDR1 SGHRS, CDR2 YFSETQ. The CDR3 runs to 16 residues. V was cut by 1 base and J by 5 bases, with 17 bases left in between. The CDR3 DNA reads as TGCGCCAGCAGCTTGCGTGGAGACATGGGGGGAGATACGCAGTATTTT. It codes for CASSLRGDMGGDTQYF.

This clone was found once. The junction and the germline gene differ at one end; a read error may be behind it. The rearrangement joins TRBV14 to TRBJ2-7; D is possibly TRBD1 (8 bases). The CDR3 consists of 16 residues. Looked up from germline, CDR1 is SGHDN and CDR2 is FVKESK. DNA of the CDR3: TGTGTCAGCAGCCAGGAGTCACAGGGGGGGTCCTACGAGCAGTACTTC. Protein product: CVSSQESQGGSYEQYF.

In its sample, this clone was seen once. J is TRBJ2-1 and V is TRBV2; maybe TRBD2 (6 bases). The V end lost 8 bases, the J end lost 7 bases, and 18 bases lay between the germline ends. Germline CDR1 reads SNHLY; CDR2 reads FYNNEI. The CDR3 has 14 amino acids. The CDR3 nucleotides are TGTGCCAGCGGGTTGGAAGGCGGGGTTAATGAGCAGTTCTTC. Residues: CASGLEGGVNEQFF.

V is TRBV30 and J is TRBJ1-2; the D is unclear. CDR1 is GTSNPN and CDR2 is SVGIG in the germline V gene (reference sequence). The V gene lost 1 base and the J gene lost 2 bases, with 2 bases spanning the gap. The CDR3 extends over 11 amino acids. In DNA form, the CDR3 reads TGTGCCTGGAGTGAAAACTATGGCTACACCTTC. This codes for CAWSENYGYTF. Drawing the rest from reference TRBV30 and TRBJ1-2, the complete variable domain is SQTIHQWPATLVQPVGSPLSLECTVEGTSNPNLYWYRQAAGRGLQLLFYSVGIGQISSEVPQNLSASRPQDRQFILSSKKLLLSDSGFYLCAWSENYGYTFGSGTRLTVV.

This chain connects TRBV9 to TRBJ1-3; tentative D call: TRBD1 (5 bases). The CDR3 loop spans 17 amino acids. The V gene lost 3 bases and the J gene lost 0 bases, with 16 bases spanning the gap. The V gene's germline CDR1 is SGDLS and CDR2 YYNGEE. CDR3 DNA sequence: TGTGCCAGCAGCGGGAGCCTCGGGGGAAACTCTGGAAACACCATATATTTT. The encoded protein is CASSGSLGGNSGNTIYF.

The V gene is TRBV4-1, the J gene TRBJ2-1, with TRBD1 matching 10 bases. CDR1 and CDR2 (germline): MGHRA, YSYEKL. Trimming cost V 5 bases and J 6 bases; bases outside gene matches: 7. CDR3 length equals 15 residues. The CDR3 reads CASSTDRGRTNEQFF. CDR3 sequence (DNA): TGCGCCAGCAGCACCGACAGGGGGCGCACCAATGAGCAGTTCTTC.

The chain combines TRBV28 with TRBJ1-2; 8 bases map to TRBD1. J gave up 4 bases and V 6 bases, and 4 bases lay outside the gene matches. CDR3 size: 13 residues. Germline lookup yields CDR1 MDHEN and CDR2 SYDVKM. Here the CDR3 reads CASRLDRAYGYTF. As DNA, the CDR3 is TGTGCCAGCAGACTGGACAGGGCCTATGGCTACACCTTC.

This clone occurred a few times. The rearrangement uses TRBV7-6 and TRBJ2-3; 10 bases match TRBD2. The CDR3 consists of 19 residues. J was trimmed by 4 bases and V by 4 bases; bases with no gene match: 17. CDR1 SGHVS and CDR2 FNYEAQ come from the germline V gene. CDR3 sequence: CASSSLRASGGIRADTQYF. For the CDR3, the DNA is TGTGCCAGCAGCTCCCTTCGGGCTAGCGGGGGCATCAGGGCAGATACGCAGTATTTT.

The chain uses TRBV5-6 and TRBJ2-1; D tentatively fits TRBD1 or TRBD2 (5 bases each). The CDR3 length is 15 residues. Germline V lookup: CDR1 SGHDT, CDR2 YYEEEE. V gave up 4 bases and J gave up 6 bases, with 17 bases separating them. This CDR3 reads CASSPWGFYLNEQFF. Written as DNA, the CDR3 is TGTGCCAGCAGCCCTTGGGGGTTCTATCTCAATGAGCAGTTCTTC.

The V and J genes are TRBV7-2 and TRBJ1-5; the D gene is possibly TRBD1 (6 bases). Trimming stripped 5 bases from V and 6 bases from J, with 20 bases between. The CDR3 runs to 16 residues. The germline V gene has CDR1 SGHTA and CDR2 FQGNSA. CDR3 amino acids: CASSLVTGAVGQPQHF. The CDR3 DNA is TGTGCCAGCAGCCTCGTGACGGGGGCAGTGGGTCAGCCCCAGCATTTT.

The genes are TRBV28 and TRBJ2-6; no definite D call. The CDR3 spans 19 residues. Trimming stripped 3 bases from V and 0 bases from J, with 18 bases between. CDR1 and CDR2 (germline): MDHEN, SYDVKM. The CDR3 sequence: CASSFSGSARGSGANVLTF. In nucleotides, the CDR3 is TGTGCCAGCAGTTTTTCCGGCTCGGCAAGAGGCTCTGGGGCCAACGTCCTGACTTTC.

The V call is TRBV2, the J call TRBJ2-5; the match to TRBD1 covers 8 bases. The V gene's germline CDR1 is SNHLY and CDR2 FYNNEI. J gave up 5 bases and V 2 bases, and 7 bases lay outside the gene matches. The CDR3 is made up of 15 amino acids. This CDR3 is CASSERQGAWETQYF. CDR3 nucleotides: TGTGCCAGCAGTGAACGGCAGGGGGCATGGGAGACCCAGTACTTC.

The chain is built from TRBV19 and TRBJ1-1; 8 nucleotides align to TRBD1. Germline values: CDR1 LNHDA, CDR2 SQIVND (reference sequence). This CDR3 comprises 15 residues. Germline trimming cut 0 bases from V and 1 base from J; bases unmatched to any gene: 1. CDR3 loop: CASSIEGTGNTEAFF. The CDR3 region has the DNA TGTGCCAGTAGTATAGAAGGGACAGGGAACACTGAAGCTTTCTTT.